The 25 T cell receptor beta chains presented below share a single source sample, sequenced in a study of T cell repertoires in cytomegalovirus infection. Each CDR3 protein is one row after TCRdb ran MiXCR on the reads. The sample has approximately 180,000 distinct CDR3 sequences; 8% to 10% are singletons. The sample comprised PBMCs. Source of these receptors: a human donor in good health (CMV status not recorded). Some clones in this sample may be carry-over from other donors' samples.

The chain uses TRBV7-6 and TRBJ2-7, with a tentative D call TRBD2 (5 bases). V was clipped by 0 bases and J by 3 bases, with 12 bases between them. The CDR3 is made up of 15 amino acids. CDR1 and CDR2 (germline): SGHVS, FNYEAQ. Here the CDR3 reads CASSLAHRGNYEQYF. The CDR3 bases are TGTGCCAGCAGCTTAGCCCACCGGGGTAACTACGAGCAGTACTTC.

This clonotype was picked up many times. V is TRBV7-2 and J is TRBJ2-1; 8 bases match TRBD2. The CDR3 has 15 amino acids. The V and J ends lost 1 base and 6 bases, in that order; junction bases with no gene match: 5. Germline V gene lookup returns CDR1 SGHTA and CDR2 FQGNSA. CDR3 in amino acids: CASSLERGGLNEQFF. Here the CDR3 DNA reads TGTGCCAGCAGCTTAGAGCGCGGGGGGCTCAATGAGCAGTTCTTC.

This clonotype was observed many times. The V gene is TRBV7-3, the J gene TRBJ1-1, with TRBD1 identical over 9 bases. V lost 5 bases, J lost 1 base, and 2 bases stayed unmatched. CDR1 SGHTA and CDR2 FQGTGA come from the germline V gene. The CDR3 is 14 residues long. The CDR3 DNA follows: TGTGCCAGCAGCGAACAGGGGGCGAACACTGAAGCTTTCTTT. It specifies CASSEQGANTEAFF.

This clonotype was seen repeatedly, ten times or more. The chain employs TRBV5-1 and TRBJ2-1; the D gene could be TRBD1 or TRBD2 (6 bases each). Germline lookup yields CDR1 SGHRS and CDR2 YFSETQ. The CDR3 loop spans 16 amino acids. The ends were cut back, 4 bases at V and 8 bases at J, with 22 bases in the middle. This CDR3 reads CASSLRRARGSDEQFF. CDR3 DNA sequence: TGCGCCAGCAGCCTTAGGAGGGCGAGGGGGTCGGATGAGCAGTTCTTC.

This CDR3 reads CASSSSGSSGELFF. In nucleotides, the CDR3 is TGTGCCAGCAGCTCCAGCGGGAGCTCGGGGGAGCTGTTTTTT. The rearrangement joins TRBV11-2 to TRBJ2-2; 8 bases line up with TRBD2. The germline CDR1 and CDR2 sequences are SGHAT and FQNNGV. With V trimmed by 4 bases and J by 8 bases, 6 bases remained unmatched. The CDR3 totals 14 residues.

This chain joins TRBV5-1 and TRBJ2-7; either TRBD1 or TRBD2 may fit D (5 bases each). The V gene's germline CDR1 is SGHRS and CDR2 YFSETQ. V lost 6 bases and J lost 5, with 15 bases in between. The CDR3 runs to 13 residues. Here the CDR3 DNA reads TGCGCCAGCACCAGGGACCTCTTCGACGAGCAGTACTTC. This translates into CASTRDLFDEQYF.

This chain joins TRBV7-9 and TRBJ2-5; 9 bases agree with TRBD2. The germline V gene encodes CDR1 SEHNR and CDR2 FQNEAQ (reference sequence). V dropped 3 bases and J dropped 5; count of bases not matched to a gene: 7. The CDR3 spans 15 residues. DNA for the CDR3: TGTGCCAGCAGCTTCGGCGGGAGGGCTGGGGAGACCCAGTACTTC. It specifies CASSFGGRAGETQYF. Looking up the rest from reference TRBV7-9 and TRBJ2-5 gives the full variable domain: DTGVSQNPRHKITKRGQNVTFRCDPISEHNRLYWYRQTLGQGPEFLTYFQNEAQLEKSRLLSDRFSAERPKGSFSTLEIQRTEQGDSAMYLCASSFGGRAGETQYFGPGTRLLVL.

This chain joins TRBV20-1 and TRBJ2-1, with D hard to call. CDR3 length: 14 amino acids. Germline loops: CDR1 DFQATT, CDR2 SNEGSKA (reference sequence). The germline V and J ends were trimmed by 6 bases and 0 bases, with 12 bases remaining between them. CDR3 nucleotide sequence: TGCAGTGCGGTGAGCGTAAGCTCCTACAATGAGCAGTTCTTC. Residues: CSAVSVSSYNEQFF.

This chain joins TRBV20-1 and TRBJ2-5; 10 bases are a match to TRBD2. CDR3 size: 16 residues. The V segment lost 3 bases and the J segment 4 bases; nucleotides outside the gene matches: 11. From germline, CDR1 is DFQATT and CDR2 SNEGSKA (reference sequence). CDR3 region: CSARPTSGGAAETQYF. In DNA form, the CDR3 reads TGCAGTGCTAGGCCGACGAGCGGGGGGGCCGCAGAGACCCAGTACTTC.

This clonotype occurred many times. This chain joins TRBV7-2 and TRBJ1-5; D unresolved. V lost 1 base and J lost 7, with 14 bases in between. This CDR3 contains 15 residues. CDR1 is SGHTA, CDR2 FQGNSA, per germline. The CDR3: CASSLVAGVSQPQHF. CDR3 coding DNA: TGTGCCAGCAGCTTAGTAGCTGGGGTTAGCCAGCCCCAGCATTTT.

Only a few counts were recorded for this clonotype. This rearrangement joins TRBV29-1 to TRBJ2-3, with D tentatively TRBD1 (5 bases). CDR1 SQVTM and CDR2 ANQGSEA come from the germline V gene. The V and J ends lost 5 bases and 4 bases respectively, with 10 bases between them. This CDR3 spans 12 amino acids. CDR3 residues: CSVSTGSDTQYF. In DNA, the CDR3 is TGCAGCGTTTCAACAGGATCAGATACGCAGTATTTT.

The chain recombines TRBV15 with TRBJ1-1; unclear D gene. There are 15 residues in the CDR3. Germline-derived CDR1 and CDR2 are LNHNV and YYDKDF (reference sequence). V was clipped by 0 bases and J by 0 bases, with 8 bases between them. The CDR3 here is CATSRDRSLNTEAFF. DNA of the CDR3: TGTGCCACCAGCAGAGACCGGTCACTGAACACTGAAGCTTTCTTT.

This clonotype was seen ten or more times. The V gene is TRBV20-1, the J gene TRBJ1-1, with D hard to call. Trimming shortened V by 1 base and J by 1 base, and 7 bases separated the two germline ends. There are 13 residues in the CDR3. Germline CDR1 is DFQATT and CDR2 is SNEGSKA (reference sequence). The CDR3 nucleotides read TGCAGTGCTAGAGCCAACGGGAACACTGAAGCTTTCTTT. Encoded protein: CSARANGNTEAFF.

The table lists this clonotype with many counts. The gene calls are TRBV7-2 and TRBJ2-3; D may correspond to TRBD1 or TRBD2 (6 bases each). This CDR3 spans 13 amino acids. The V end lost 11 bases, the J end lost 1 base, and 13 bases lay between the germline ends. Germline values: CDR1 SGHTA, CDR2 FQGNSA. The CDR3 loop reads CAGGRDRTDTQYF. The CDR3 DNA reads as TGTGCCGGGGGGCGGGACCGCACAGATACGCAGTATTTT.

This clonotype was observed a handful of times. J is TRBJ2-7 and V is TRBV30, with unresolved D. Looked up from germline, CDR1 is GTSNPN and CDR2 is SVGIG (reference sequence). Between the trimmed V and J ends, which lost 8 bases and 0 bases, there was a span of 20 bases. The CDR3 spans 15 residues. The CDR3 loop reads CALATPRRNSYEQYF. The DNA for the CDR3 is TGTGCCCTTGCAACACCTCGCCGGAACTCCTACGAGCAGTACTTC.

This clonotype has just a few counts. The chain recombines TRBV20-1 with TRBJ1-6; D may be TRBD1 (6 bases). The germline V and J ends were trimmed by 0 bases and 7 bases, with 16 bases remaining between them. Germline V CDR1 and CDR2: DFQATT, SNEGSKA (reference sequence). The CDR3 is 16 amino acids. The CDR3 DNA follows: TGCAGTGCTAGAGATCCCTTAACAGGGATCAATTCACCCCTCCACTTT. Translation: CSARDPLTGINSPLHF.

This clonotype occurred many times. This rearrangement joins TRBV7-8 to TRBJ1-4, with D perhaps matching TRBD1 (5 bases). V shed 4 bases and J shed 8 bases, with 20 bases lying between them. Germline V gene sequence: CDR1 SGHVS, CDR2 FQNEAQ. CDR3 length: 16 residues. CDR3 DNA sequence: TGTGCCAGCAGCTCTAGAGGGCAGGGCGACGGAGAAAAACTGTTTTTT. Its translation: CASSSRGQGDGEKLFF.

This clonotype showed up many times. The genes are TRBV7-2 and TRBJ2-2, with D perhaps being TRBD1 or TRBD2 (5 bases each). Germline V gives CDR1 SGHTA, CDR2 FQGNSA. The CDR3 covers 13 residues. Trimming left V 5 bases short and J 6 bases short, with 10 bases between. The CDR3 sequence is CASSNQGAGELFF. Here the CDR3 DNA reads TGTGCCAGCAGCAACCAGGGAGCCGGGGAGCTGTTTTTT.

CDR3 nucleotides: TGTGCCTGGAGTGGGACGTCTAAACCCTCGTGGGAGACCCAGTACTTC. It translates to CAWSGTSKPSWETQYF. The chain carries TRBV30 and TRBJ2-5; D is uncertain. The CDR3 consists of 16 residues. V lost 1 base, J lost 5 bases, and 20 bases lay in between. The germline V gene has CDR1 GTSNPN and CDR2 SVGIG (reference sequence).

This clonotype was seen a few times. V and J are TRBV27 and TRBJ1-2, with D possibly TRBD1 on 6 matching bases. The CDR3 length is 15 residues. Trimming removed 1 base from V and 6 bases from J, with 15 bases in between. Per the germline V gene, CDR1 is MNHEY and CDR2 is SMNVEV (reference sequence). The CDR3 DNA follows: TGTGCCAGCAGTTTATTTGGGGACAACTGGGATGGCTACACCTTC. Translating it yields CASSLFGDNWDGYTF.

This clonotype has a count of ten or more. J is TRBJ2-3 and V is TRBV11-2; 7 bases map to TRBD2. The CDR3 has 17 amino acids. From germline, CDR1 is SGHAT and CDR2 FQNNGV. V lost 1 base, J lost 2 bases, and 9 bases stayed unmatched. DNA of the CDR3: TGTGCCAGCAGCTTAGTTCAGGCTAGCGGTTACACAGATACGCAGTATTTT. The encoded protein is CASSLVQASGYTDTQYF.

The gene calls are TRBV7-9 and TRBJ1-2; no definite D call. The CDR3 has 14 residues. From germline, CDR1 is SEHNR and CDR2 FQNEAQ (reference sequence). Between the trimmed V and J ends, which lost 5 bases and 4 bases, there was a span of 14 bases. The CDR3 region is CASSATDGRYGYTF. CDR3 DNA: TGTGCCAGCAGCGCCACGGACGGTCGCTATGGCTACACCTTC.

This clonotype was counted ten times or more. This sequence joins TRBV29-1 and TRBJ1-2, with 8 bases aligning to TRBD1. The CDR3 is 14 amino acids. Germline V gene lookup returns CDR1 SQVTM and CDR2 ANQGSEA. Germline trimming cut 6 bases from V and 8 bases from J; bases unmatched to any gene: 14. The CDR3 reads CSVLDRAQLEGYTF. The CDR3 nucleotides read TGCAGCGTCCTGGACAGGGCCCAGTTGGAGGGCTACACCTTC.

This clonotype was seen a handful of times. The V gene is TRBV28, the J gene TRBJ1-3; a possible D gene is TRBD1 (5 bases). The CDR3 runs to 13 residues. In germline, CDR1 is MDHEN, CDR2 SYDVKM. V lost 4 bases and J lost 7, with 11 bases in between. The CDR3 DNA reads as TGTGCCAGCAGTTCGACTCGGGGGAACACCATATATTTT. It yields the protein CASSSTRGNTIYF.

This clonotype was seen many times. The gene calls are TRBV7-8 and TRBJ2-1; no clear D gene. V was clipped by 5 bases and J by 7 bases, with 6 bases between them. The CDR3 is 11 residues long. CDR1 and CDR2 from the germline V gene are SGHVS and FQNEAQ. The CDR3 sequence: CASSTRNEQFF. As DNA, the CDR3 is TGTGCCAGCAGCACCCGAAATGAGCAGTTCTTC. Using reference TRBV7-8 and TRBJ2-1 for the parts outside the CDR3, the full variable domain is GAGVSQSPRYKVAKRGQDVALRCDPISGHVSLFWYQQALGQGPEFLTYFQNEAQLDKSGLPSDRFFAERPEGSVSTLKIQRTQQEDSAVYLCASSTRNEQFFGPGTRLTVL.